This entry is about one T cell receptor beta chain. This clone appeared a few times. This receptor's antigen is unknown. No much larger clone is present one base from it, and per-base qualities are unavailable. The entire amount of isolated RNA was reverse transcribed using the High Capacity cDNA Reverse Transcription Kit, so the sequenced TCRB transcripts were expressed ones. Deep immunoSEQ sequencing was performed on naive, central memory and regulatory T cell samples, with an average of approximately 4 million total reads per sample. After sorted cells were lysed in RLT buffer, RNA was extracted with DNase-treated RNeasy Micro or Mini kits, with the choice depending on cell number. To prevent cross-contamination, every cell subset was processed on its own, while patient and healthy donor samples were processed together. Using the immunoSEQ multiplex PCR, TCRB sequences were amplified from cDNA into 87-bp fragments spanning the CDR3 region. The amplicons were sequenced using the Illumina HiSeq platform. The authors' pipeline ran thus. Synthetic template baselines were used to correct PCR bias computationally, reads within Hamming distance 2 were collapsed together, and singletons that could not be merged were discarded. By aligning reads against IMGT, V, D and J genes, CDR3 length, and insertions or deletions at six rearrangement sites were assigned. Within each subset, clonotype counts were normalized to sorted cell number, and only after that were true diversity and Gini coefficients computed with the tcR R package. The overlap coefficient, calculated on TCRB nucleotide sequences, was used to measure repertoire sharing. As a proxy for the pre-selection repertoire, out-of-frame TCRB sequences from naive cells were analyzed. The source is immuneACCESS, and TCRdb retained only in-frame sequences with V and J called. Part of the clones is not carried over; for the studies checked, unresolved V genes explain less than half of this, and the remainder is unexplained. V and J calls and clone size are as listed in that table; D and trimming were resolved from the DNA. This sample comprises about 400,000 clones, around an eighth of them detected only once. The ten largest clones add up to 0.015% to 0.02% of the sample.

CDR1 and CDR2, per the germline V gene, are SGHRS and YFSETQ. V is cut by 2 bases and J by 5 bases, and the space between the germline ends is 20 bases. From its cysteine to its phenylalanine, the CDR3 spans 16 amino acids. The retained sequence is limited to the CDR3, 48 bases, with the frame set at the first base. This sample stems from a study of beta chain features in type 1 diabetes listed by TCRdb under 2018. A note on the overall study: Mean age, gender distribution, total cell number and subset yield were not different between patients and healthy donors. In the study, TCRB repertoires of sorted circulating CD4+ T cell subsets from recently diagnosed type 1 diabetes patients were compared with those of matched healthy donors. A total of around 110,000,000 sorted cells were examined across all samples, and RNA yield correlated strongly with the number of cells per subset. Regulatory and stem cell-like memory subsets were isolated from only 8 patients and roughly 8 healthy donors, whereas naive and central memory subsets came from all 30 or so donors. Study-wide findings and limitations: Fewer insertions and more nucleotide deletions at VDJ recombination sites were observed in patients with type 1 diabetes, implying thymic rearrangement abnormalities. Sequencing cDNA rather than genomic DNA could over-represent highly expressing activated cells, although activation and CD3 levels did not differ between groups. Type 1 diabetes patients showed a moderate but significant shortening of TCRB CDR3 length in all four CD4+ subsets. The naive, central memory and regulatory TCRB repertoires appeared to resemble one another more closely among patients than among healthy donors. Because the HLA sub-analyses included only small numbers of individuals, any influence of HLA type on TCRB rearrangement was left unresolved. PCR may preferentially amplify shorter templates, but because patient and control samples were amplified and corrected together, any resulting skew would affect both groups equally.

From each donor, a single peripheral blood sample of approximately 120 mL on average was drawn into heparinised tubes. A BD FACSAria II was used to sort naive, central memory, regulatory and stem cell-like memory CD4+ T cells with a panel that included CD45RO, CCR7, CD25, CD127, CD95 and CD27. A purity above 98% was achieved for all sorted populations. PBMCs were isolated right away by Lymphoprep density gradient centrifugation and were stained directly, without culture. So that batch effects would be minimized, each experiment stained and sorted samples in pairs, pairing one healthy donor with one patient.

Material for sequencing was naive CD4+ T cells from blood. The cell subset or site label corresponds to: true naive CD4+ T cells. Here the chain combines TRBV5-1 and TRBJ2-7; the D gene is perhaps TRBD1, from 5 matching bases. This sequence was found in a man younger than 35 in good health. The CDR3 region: CASSLPLASLRDEQYF. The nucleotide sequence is TGCGCCAGCAGCTTACCACTGGCGTCTCTCAGGGACGAGCAGTACTTC.